The clone carrying this T cell receptor beta chain was picked up a small number of times. Its antigen is still unknown. This sequence may be a read error, since a much larger clone differs from it by one base. Germline values: CDR1 MNHEY, CDR2 SMNVEV (reference sequence). The ends lost 2 bases at V and 6 bases at J; junction bases unmatched: 4. There are 16 residues in the CDR3. The data derive from a study of T cells in Graves' hyperthyroidism and ophthalmopathy. General study results and limits: For ophthalmopathy, model prediction preceded onset by a median roughly 5.9 months. Appearing also in blood were most of the thyroid clonotypes expanded above 0.001.

TCR beta CDR3 regions were amplified from RNA transcripts. First-round RT-PCR with HTBI primers amplified the TCR CDR3 region. MiXCR, applied by TCRdb to the multiplex PCR reads, yields one record per CDR3 protein. This sample has fewer than 650,000 distinct CDR3 sequences, with 14% found just once. The sample taken for sequencing was blood. The clonotype comes from a woman aged 18-35 years with Graves' ophthalmopathy. V gene TRBV27 combines with J gene TRBJ2-1; 13 bases match TRBD2. The CDR3, as DNA: TGTGCCAGCAGTTTAGGGACTAGCGGGAAAGGCAATGAGCAGTTCTTC. Translated: CASSLGTSGKGNEQFF.